This T cell receptor (beta chain) was recovered during a study of CD8 T cells in Susac syndrome. Random hexamers were used to reverse transcribe roughly 0.45 to 1 ug of RNA. The TCR beta CDR3 was amplified by immunoSEQ multiplex PCR across 54 Vbeta, 13 Jbeta. MiXCR, applied by TCRdb to the immunoSEQ multiplex PCR reads, yields one record per CDR3 protein. The table lists some 130,000 distinct CDR3 sequences, approximately 94% of them singletons. The CDR3 contains 15 residues. CDR1 is LGHDT and CDR2 is YNNKEL in the germline V gene (reference sequence). Trimming took 1 base from V and 5 from J; bases not matched to a gene: 7. Through negative isolation, CD4+ and CD8+ T cells were obtained, while TEMRA cells were enriched using FACS.

The TCR was taken from a human donor with multiple sclerosis. The V and J genes are TRBV3-1 and TRBJ1-2, with 7 nucleotides matching TRBD1. Sequenced input: CD4+ T cells from PBMCs. The CDR3 spells CASSQGGDSLYGYTF. The CDR3, as DNA: TGTGCCAGCAGCCAAGGGGGGGACAGCCTTTATGGCTACACCTTC.